This T cell receptor (beta chain) is drawn from a study of CD8 T cells in Susac syndrome. An amount of RNA that ranged from about 0.45 to 1 ug was reverse transcribed with random hexamers. The amplification used immunoSEQ multiplex PCR on TCR beta CDR3; it spanned 54 Vbeta and 13 Jbeta. One entry per CDR3 protein results from TCRdb running MiXCR on the immunoSEQ multiplex PCR reads. This table has 150,000 to 200,000 distinct CDR3 sequences, around 90% appearing once. Sequencing of TCR beta drew on CD8+ and CD4+ T cells from blood. The healthy controls were matched to patients by age and sex. Isolation of CD8+ and CD4+ T cells was performed negatively, whereas enrichment of TEMRA cells was done by FACS. Trimming removed 7 bases from V and 4 bases from J, with 16 bases in between. CDR1 and CDR2 (germline): MNHEY, SVGEGT. CDR3 length equals 14 residues.

The TCR was taken from a human donor in good health. V is TRBV6-2 or TRBV6-3 and J is TRBJ1-2; the D gene is possibly TRBD1 (6 bases). The sequenced sample consisted of CD4+ T cells from PBMCs. CDR3 residues: CASTIQGQVYGYTF. The CDR3 bases are TGTGCCAGCACTATACAGGGCCAAGTCTATGGCTACACCTTC.